This entry features one T cell receptor (beta chain) sequence. Trimming shortened V by 0 bases and J by 4 bases, and 16 bases separated the two germline ends. The CDR3 is made up of 18 amino acids. Germline V gives CDR1 MNHEY, CDR2 SVGAGI. The data derive from a study of T cells in Graves' hyperthyroidism and ophthalmopathy. For the study at large: Peripheral blood samples were taken at initial diagnosis, prior to any treatment.

The patients, who ranged from 18 to 65 in age, presented with newly diagnosed hyperthyroidism lasting under 2 months. Authors of the study amplified TCR beta CDR3 regions from RNA transcripts. HTBI primers were the set used in a first-round RT-PCR of the TCR CDR3. TCRdb recomputed calls from the multiplex PCR reads with MiXCR, one row per CDR3 protein. There are about 840,000 distinct CDR3 sequences in the sample; approximately 40% occur only once, and around 9.3% lies in the top ten. Material for sequencing was blood. The chain joins TRBV6-5 to TRBJ2-6, with D perhaps matching TRBD1 (5 bases). The receptor was derived from a man aged 18 to 30 with Graves' hyperthyroidism. CDR3 DNA: TGTGCCAGCAGTTACTCAGCGACAGACCGGTCGGGGGCCAACGTCCTGACTTTC. Protein: CASSYSATDRSGANVLTF.